These T cell receptor beta chains were read from a single sample in a study of T cells in localized non-small cell lung cancer. Profiling relied on immunoSEQ multiplex PCR, and the TCRdb table lists in-frame clones only, not all of them. The sample yields 7,700 or so clones, 90% to 95% seen once. The material was peripheral blood mononuclear cells, obtained before any cancer treatment. These receptors originate from a male donor at least 60 years old with stage II lung adenocarcinoma. Each CDR3 is given with its conserved first and last residue. A D gene is named only where the DNA matches it firmly. Expanded clones are given a class, and other clones once, few, many or no size at all.

J	D	V	size	DNA	CDR3
TRBJ2-4	TRBD2	TRBV28	.	TGTGCCAGCACCCTTGGGACTAGCGGACTCAAAAACATTCAGTACTTC	CASTLGTSGLKNIQYF
TRBJ1-2	.	TRBV7-9	.	TGTGCCAGCAGCGTCTTGAGGTCCGGGGGCCTCTATGGCTACACCTTC	CASSVLRSGGLYGYTF
TRBJ2-5	TRBD2	TRBV5-4	.	TGTGCCAGCAGCTTGGAACTAGCGGGGGGGCGAGAGACCCAGTACTTC	CASSLELAGGRETQYF
TRBJ1-1	.	TRBV10-1	.	TGCGCCAGCAGAGGTCAATTAGAGGACAGTAGCACTGAAGCTTTCTTT	CASRGQLEDSSTEAFF
TRBJ2-7	.	TRBV9	.	TGTGCCAGCAGCCTAACCCCCGGGACACTGTACGAGCAGTACTTC	CASSLTPGTLYEQYF
TRBJ2-5	.	TRBV4-1	.	TGCGCCAGCAGCCAAGAACGGGTCGCATCGGACAGAAAGACCCAGTACTTC	CASSQERVASDRKTQYF
TRBJ2-5	TRBD1	TRBV10-1	once	TGCGCCAGCAGTCGAGACAGGGGAGGCGAGACCCAGTACTTC	CASSRDRGGETQYF
TRBJ2-3	TRBD2	TRBV2	.	TGTGCCGGATCGAGCGGGGGGATCGCAGATACGCAGTATTTT	CAGSSGGIADTQYF
TRBJ2-5	TRBD2	TRBV29-1	.	TGCAGCGCACCGGGACTAGCGCAAGAGACCCAGTACTTC	CSAPGLAQETQYF
TRBJ1-2	TRBD1	TRBV19	.	TGTGCCAGTTCCCCTGGGAGGGACAGGAGATATGGCTACACCTTC	CASSPGRDRRYGYTF
TRBJ2-1	TRBD2	TRBV6-5	.	TGTGCCAGCAGTTCCTTGGGCGGGGGGCGTACTTTTGAGCAGTTCTTC	CASSSLGGGRTFEQFF
TRBJ2-3	.	TRBV11-2	.	TGTGCCAGCAGCTTAGCAGGGGCAGAGACGCAGTATTTT	CASSLAGAETQYF
TRBJ1-1	TRBD1	TRBV10-1	once	TGCGCCAGCAGTCTTCAAAGGACAGGCACTGAAGCTTTCTTT	CASSLQRTGTEAFF
TRBJ1-2	TRBD1	TRBV6-6	.	TGTGCCAGCAGTCAACTACAGGGGAATTTGGACTATGGCTACACCTTC	CASSQLQGNLDYGYTF
TRBJ1-1	TRBD1	TRBV4-2	.	TGTGCCAGCAGCCAACTCGGTACAGGGGGCAGGTCTGAAGCTTTCTTT	CASSQLGTGGRSEAFF
TRBJ2-1	.	TRBV7-2	.	TGTGCCAGCAGCTCCGGGCTAGTAACGGATGAGCAGTTCTTC	CASSSGLVTDEQFF
TRBJ1-5	.	TRBV9	.	TGTGCCAGCAGCGTAGCTAAACGGCATAGCAATCAGCCCCAGCATTTT	CASSVAKRHSNQPQHF
TRBJ1-2	.	TRBV6-5	.	TGTGCCAGCAGTTGGGTGGAGGCTAACTATGGCTACACCTTC	CASSWVEANYGYTF
TRBJ1-2	.	TRBV5-1	.	TGCGCCAGCGGGACCTATACGACGTATGGCTACACCTTC	CASGTYTTYGYTF
TRBJ2-1	.	TRBV12-5	.	TGTGCTAGTGGTTCTGGCCGGACGGAGTACAGTGAGCAGTTCTTC	CASGSGRTEYSEQFF
TRBJ2-7	TRBD1	TRBV10-3	.	TGTGCCATCAAGGGACAGGGGATTCACGAGCAGTACTTC	CAIKGQGIHEQYF
TRBJ1-2	.	TRBV19	.	TGTGCCAGTAGTTCGGGGCCGCTCGGTGGCTACACCTTC	CASSSGPLGGYTF
TRBJ2-2	.	TRBV2	.	TGTGCCAGCAGGTATGCGGAGGAGCTGTTTTTT	CASRYAEELFF
TRBJ1-1	.	TRBV5-1	once	TGCGCCAGCAGCTTTGGGAGCCCGAGGTCTGAAGCTTTCTTT	CASSFGSPRSEAFF